This T cell receptor (beta chain) was identified in a study of T cell responses to AZD1222 COVID-19 vaccine. The repertoire was sequenced with immunoSEQ multiplex PCR; TCRdb's copy has only in-frame clones and lacks some. The data contain some 200,000 clones, 85% to 95% of them singletons. The V segment lost 3 bases and the J segment 4 bases; nucleotides outside the gene matches: 10. The germline V gene has CDR1 KGHSH and CDR2 LQKENI. The CDR3 runs to 16 residues. This clone has a single count. The rearrangement joins TRBV18 to TRBJ1-1, with 8 bases lining up with TRBD1. Sequences were derived from peripheral blood, sampled on day 0 of AZD1222 vaccination. The clonotype comes from an adult in good health. The CDR3 sequence is CASSPGTGGFSTEAFF. The CDR3 DNA reads TGTGCCAGCTCACCGGGCACAGGGGGTTTCAGCACTGAAGCTTTCTTT.